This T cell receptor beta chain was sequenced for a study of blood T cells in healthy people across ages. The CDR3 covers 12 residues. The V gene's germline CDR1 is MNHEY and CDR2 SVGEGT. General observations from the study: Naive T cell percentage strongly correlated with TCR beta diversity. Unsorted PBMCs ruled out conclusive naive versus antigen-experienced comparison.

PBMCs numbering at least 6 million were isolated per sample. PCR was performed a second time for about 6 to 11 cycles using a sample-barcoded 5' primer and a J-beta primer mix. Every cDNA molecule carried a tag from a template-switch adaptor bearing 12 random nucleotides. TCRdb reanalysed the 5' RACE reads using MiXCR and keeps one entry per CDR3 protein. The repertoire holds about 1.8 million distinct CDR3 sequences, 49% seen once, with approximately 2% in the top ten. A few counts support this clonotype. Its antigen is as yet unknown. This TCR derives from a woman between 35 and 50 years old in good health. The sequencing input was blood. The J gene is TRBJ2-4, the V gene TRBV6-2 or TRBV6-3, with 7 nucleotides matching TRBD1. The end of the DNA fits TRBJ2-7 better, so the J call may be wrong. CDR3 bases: TGTGCCAGCACGGCGACAGGGTACGAGCAGTACTTC. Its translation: CASTATGYEQYF.